The table lists the clone carrying this T cell receptor (beta chain) with many counts. Its target is not known. The data belong to a study of T cell repertoires in cytomegalovirus infection. Study context: It was the public TCR beta signatures that indicated both CMV infection and matching HLA type.

Study observations and caveats: Predominance within the ex vivo response was attributable to HLA-C-restricted CMV-specific TCR beta clonotypes. Pooled public TCR beta family frequency picked out CMV carriers with the relevant HLA.

TCRdb passed the reads through MiXCR, listing each CDR3 protein once. The sample comprises 450,000 to 650,000 distinct CDR3 sequences, approximately 40% of which are singletons, and 48% rests with the top ten. Germline CDR1 MNHEY, CDR2 SVGEGT. The CDR3 sequence is 16 residues long. Trimming took off 4 bases at V and 6 bases at J, with 22 bases between the two ends. The sequence was collected from a human donor in good health (CMV status not recorded). Some clones in this sample may be carry-over from other donors' samples. V gene TRBV6-2 or TRBV6-3 combines with J gene TRBJ2-7, with D unresolved. This specimen consisted of cultured PBMCs, obtained from culture after CMV antigen stimulation. The CDR3 loop is CASSLFPGSTWSEQYF. The CDR3 DNA sequence: TGTGCCAGCAGTTTATTTCCGGGCTCCACCTGGAGCGAGCAGTACTTC.